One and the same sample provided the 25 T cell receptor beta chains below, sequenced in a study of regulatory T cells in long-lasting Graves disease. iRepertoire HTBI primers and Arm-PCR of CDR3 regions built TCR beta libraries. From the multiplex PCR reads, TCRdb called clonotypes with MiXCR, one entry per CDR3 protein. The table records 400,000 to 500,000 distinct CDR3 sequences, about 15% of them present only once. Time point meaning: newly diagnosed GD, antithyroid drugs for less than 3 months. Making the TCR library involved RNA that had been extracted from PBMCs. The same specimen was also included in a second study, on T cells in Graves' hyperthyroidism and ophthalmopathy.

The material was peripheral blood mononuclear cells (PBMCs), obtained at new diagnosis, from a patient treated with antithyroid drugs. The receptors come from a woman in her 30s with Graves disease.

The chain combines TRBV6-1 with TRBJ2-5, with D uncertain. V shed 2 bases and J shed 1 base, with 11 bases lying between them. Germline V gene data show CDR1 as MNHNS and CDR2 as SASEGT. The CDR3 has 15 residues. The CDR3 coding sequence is TGTGCCAGCAGTGAAAATCCGGGTATCCAAGAGACCCAGTACTTC. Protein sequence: CASSENPGIQETQYF.

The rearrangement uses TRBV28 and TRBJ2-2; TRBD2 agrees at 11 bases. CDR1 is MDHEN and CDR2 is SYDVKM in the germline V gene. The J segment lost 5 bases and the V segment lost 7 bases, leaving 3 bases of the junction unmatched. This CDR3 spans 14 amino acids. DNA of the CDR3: TGTGCCAGCACTAGCGGGAGGTTGACCGGGGAGCTGTTTTTT. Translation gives CASTSGRLTGELFF.

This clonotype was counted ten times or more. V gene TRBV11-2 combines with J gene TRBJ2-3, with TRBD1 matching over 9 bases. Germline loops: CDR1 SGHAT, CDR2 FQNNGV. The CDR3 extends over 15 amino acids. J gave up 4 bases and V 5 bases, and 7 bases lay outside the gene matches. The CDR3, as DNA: TGTGCCAGCAGCCCTAAAACAGGGGGCGCAGATACGCAGTATTTT. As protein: CASSPKTGGADTQYF.

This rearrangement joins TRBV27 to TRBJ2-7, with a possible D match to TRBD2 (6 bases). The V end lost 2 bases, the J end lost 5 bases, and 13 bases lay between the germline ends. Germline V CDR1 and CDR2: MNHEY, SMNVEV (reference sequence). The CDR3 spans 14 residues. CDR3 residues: CASSLGPTGDEQYF. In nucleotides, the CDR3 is TGTGCCAGCAGTTTAGGGCCTACGGGGGACGAGCAGTACTTC.

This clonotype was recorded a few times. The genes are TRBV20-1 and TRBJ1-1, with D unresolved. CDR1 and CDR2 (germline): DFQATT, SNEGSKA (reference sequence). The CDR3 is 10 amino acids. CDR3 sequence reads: CRPGGTEAFF. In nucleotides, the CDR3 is TGCAGGCCGGGAGGAACTGAAGCTTTCTTT.

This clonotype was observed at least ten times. In DNA form, the CDR3 reads TGCAGCGTTGACCGACTAGCGACGACCTACAATGAGCAGTTCTTC. It translates to CSVDRLATTYNEQFF. V gene TRBV29-1 combines with J gene TRBJ2-1; 8 bases are a match to TRBD2. This CDR3 spans 15 amino acids. Trimming removed 3 bases from V and 2 bases from J; junction bases left unmatched: 6. Per germline, CDR1 SQVTM and CDR2 ANQGSEA.

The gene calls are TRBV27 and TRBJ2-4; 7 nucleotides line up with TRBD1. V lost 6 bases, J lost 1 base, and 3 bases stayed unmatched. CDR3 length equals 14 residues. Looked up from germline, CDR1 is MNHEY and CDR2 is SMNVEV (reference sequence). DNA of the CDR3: TGTGCCAGCAGGCCGACAGGGGCCAAAAACATTCAGTACTTC. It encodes CASRPTGAKNIQYF.

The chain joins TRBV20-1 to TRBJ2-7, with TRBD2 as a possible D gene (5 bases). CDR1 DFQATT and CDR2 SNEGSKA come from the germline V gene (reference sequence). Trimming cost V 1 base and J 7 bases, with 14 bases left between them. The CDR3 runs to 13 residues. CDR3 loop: CSARGLWGDEQYF. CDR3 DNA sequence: TGCAGTGCTAGAGGCTTGTGGGGAGATGAGCAGTACTTC.

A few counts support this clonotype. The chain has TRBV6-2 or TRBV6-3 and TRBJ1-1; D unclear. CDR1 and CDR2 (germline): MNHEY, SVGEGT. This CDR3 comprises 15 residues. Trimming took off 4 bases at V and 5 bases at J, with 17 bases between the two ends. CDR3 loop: CASSSGSSGGTEAFF. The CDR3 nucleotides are TGTGCCAGCAGTTCCGGGAGCTCTGGTGGGACTGAAGCTTTCTTT.

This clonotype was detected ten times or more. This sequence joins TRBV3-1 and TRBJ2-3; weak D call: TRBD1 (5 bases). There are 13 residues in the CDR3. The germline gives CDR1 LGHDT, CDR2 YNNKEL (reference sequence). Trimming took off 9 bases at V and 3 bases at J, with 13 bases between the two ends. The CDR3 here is CASGVQETDTQYF. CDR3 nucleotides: TGTGCCAGTGGAGTACAGGAAACAGATACGCAGTATTTT.

CDR3 nucleotides: TGCAGCGTTTGTGGACTAGCGTTCCAAGAGACCCAGTACTTC. It yields the protein CSVCGLAFQETQYF. V and J are TRBV29-1 and TRBJ2-5, with 9 bases identical to TRBD2. This CDR3 is 14 amino acids long. CDR1 is SQVTM and CDR2 is ANQGSEA in the germline V gene. V trimming: 5 bases; J trimming: 1 base; junction bases outside the gene matches: 5. The variable domain in full, completed from reference TRBV29-1 and TRBJ2-5, reads SAVISQKPSRDICQRGTSLTIQCQVDSQVTMMFWYRQQPGQSLTLIATANQGSEATYESGFVIDKFPISRPNLTFSTLTVSNMSPEDSSIYLCSVCGLAFQETQYFGPGTRLLVL.

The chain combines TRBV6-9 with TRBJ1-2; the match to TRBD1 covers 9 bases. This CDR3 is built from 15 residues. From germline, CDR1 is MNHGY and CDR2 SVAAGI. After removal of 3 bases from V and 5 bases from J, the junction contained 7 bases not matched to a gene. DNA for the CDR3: TGTGCCAGCAGTTACTTCGGGGACAGGGCTTATGGCTACACCTTC. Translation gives CASSYFGDRAYGYTF.

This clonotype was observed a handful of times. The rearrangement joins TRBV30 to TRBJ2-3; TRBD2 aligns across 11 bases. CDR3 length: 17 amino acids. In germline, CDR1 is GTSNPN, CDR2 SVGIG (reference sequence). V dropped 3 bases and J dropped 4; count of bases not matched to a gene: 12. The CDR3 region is CAWSAPILAGDPDTQYF. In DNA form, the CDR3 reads TGTGCCTGGAGCGCACCCATACTAGCGGGAGACCCAGATACGCAGTATTTT.

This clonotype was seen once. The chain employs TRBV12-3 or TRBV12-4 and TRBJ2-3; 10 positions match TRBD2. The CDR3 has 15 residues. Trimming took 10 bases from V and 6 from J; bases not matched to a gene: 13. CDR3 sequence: CATGLAADGMDTQYF. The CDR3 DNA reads TGTGCCACCGGACTAGCGGCGGATGGCATGGATACGCAGTATTTT.

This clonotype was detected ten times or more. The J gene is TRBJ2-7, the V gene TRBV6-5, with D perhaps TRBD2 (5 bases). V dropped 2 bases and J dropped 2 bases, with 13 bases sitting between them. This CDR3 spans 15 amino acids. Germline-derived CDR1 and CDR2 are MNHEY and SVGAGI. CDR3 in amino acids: CASSYITAVAYEQYF. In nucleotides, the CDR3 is TGTGCCAGCAGTTACATTACAGCGGTGGCCTACGAGCAGTACTTC.

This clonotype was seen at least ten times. The CDR3 DNA reads TGTGCCAGCAGTGAAGTTTACGAGCAGTACTTC. Protein product: CASSEVYEQYF. The rearrangement joins TRBV2 to TRBJ2-7, with D hard to call. Germline CDR1 reads SNHLY; CDR2 reads FYNNEI. The CDR3 has 11 amino acids. Trimming took 1 base from V and 4 from J, leaving 2 bases between them.

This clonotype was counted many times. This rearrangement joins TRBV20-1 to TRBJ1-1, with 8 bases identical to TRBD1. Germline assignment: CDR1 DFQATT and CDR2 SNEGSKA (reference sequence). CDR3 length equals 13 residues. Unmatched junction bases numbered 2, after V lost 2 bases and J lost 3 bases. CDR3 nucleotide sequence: TGCAGTGCTAGACCGGGACAGGACACTGAAGCTTTCTTT. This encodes CSARPGQDTEAFF.

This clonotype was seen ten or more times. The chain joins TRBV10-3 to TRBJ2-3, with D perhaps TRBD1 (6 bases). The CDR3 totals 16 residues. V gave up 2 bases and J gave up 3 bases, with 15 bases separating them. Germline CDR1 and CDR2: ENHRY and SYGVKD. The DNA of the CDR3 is TGTGCCATCAGTGAGAGGGGGACCCAAATTACAGATACGCAGTATTTT. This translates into CAISERGTQITDTQYF.

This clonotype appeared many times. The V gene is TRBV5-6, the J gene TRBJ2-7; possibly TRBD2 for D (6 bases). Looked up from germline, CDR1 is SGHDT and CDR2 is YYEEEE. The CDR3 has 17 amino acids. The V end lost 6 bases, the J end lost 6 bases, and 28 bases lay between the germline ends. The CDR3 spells CASIYLARLGRVREQYF. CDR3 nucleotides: TGTGCCAGCATCTACCTTGCCAGACTAGGACGGGTCCGCGAGCAGTACTTC.

The CDR3 coding sequence is TGCGCCAGCAGTCTTCTTGGGTCCTTTCTCTATAGCAATCAGCCCCAGCATTTT. Its protein product is CASSLLGSFLYSNQPQHF. The chain recombines TRBV4-1 with TRBJ1-5; D ambiguous. V was pared by 6 bases and J by 0 bases, with 21 bases between. Germline V CDR1 and CDR2: MGHRA, YSYEKL. This CDR3 has 18 residues.

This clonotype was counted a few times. CDR3 residues: CASTRGQGNTGELFF. Here the CDR3 DNA reads TGTGCCAGCACCAGAGGGCAGGGGAACACCGGGGAGCTGTTTTTT. V gene TRBV2 combines with J gene TRBJ2-2; perhaps D is TRBD1 or TRBD2 (5 bases each). The CDR3 extends over 15 amino acids. V gave up 7 bases and J gave up 1 base, with 13 bases separating them. Germline V CDR1 and CDR2: SNHLY, FYNNEI.

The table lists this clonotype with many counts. CDR3: CAWSPGQGSLTDTQYF. The CDR3 DNA follows: TGTGCCTGGAGCCCCGGACAGGGTAGCCTCACAGATACGCAGTATTTT. The chain combines TRBV30 with TRBJ2-3; TRBD1 matches 8 bases. The ends lost 3 bases at V and 2 bases at J; junction bases unmatched: 10. This CDR3 has 16 amino acids. Germline CDR1 is GTSNPN and CDR2 is SVGIG (reference sequence).

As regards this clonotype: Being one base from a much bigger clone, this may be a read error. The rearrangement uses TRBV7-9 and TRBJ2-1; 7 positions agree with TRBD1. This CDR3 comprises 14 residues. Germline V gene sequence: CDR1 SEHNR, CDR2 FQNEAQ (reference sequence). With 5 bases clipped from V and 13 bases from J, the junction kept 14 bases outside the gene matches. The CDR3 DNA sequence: TGTGCCAGCAGCCCACGGACAGGACAAGAGACCCAGTTCTTC. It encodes CASSPRTGQETQFF.

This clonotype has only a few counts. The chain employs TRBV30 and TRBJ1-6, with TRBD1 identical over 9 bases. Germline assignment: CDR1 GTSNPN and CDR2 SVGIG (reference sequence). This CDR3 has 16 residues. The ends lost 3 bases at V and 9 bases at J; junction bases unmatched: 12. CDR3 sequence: CAWSPLAGTGSSPLHF. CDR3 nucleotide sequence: TGTGCCTGGAGCCCCTTGGCCGGGACAGGGAGTTCACCCCTCCACTTT.

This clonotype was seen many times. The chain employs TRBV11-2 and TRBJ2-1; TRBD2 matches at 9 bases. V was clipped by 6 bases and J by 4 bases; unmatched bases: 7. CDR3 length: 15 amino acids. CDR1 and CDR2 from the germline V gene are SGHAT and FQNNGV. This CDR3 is CASRPTSGKYNEQFF. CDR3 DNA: TGTGCCAGCAGGCCGACTAGCGGAAAATACAATGAGCAGTTCTTC. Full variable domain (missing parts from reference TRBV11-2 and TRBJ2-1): EAGVAQSPRYKIIEKRQSVAFWCNPISGHATLYWYQQILGQGPKLLIQFQNNGVVDDSQLPKDRFSAERLKGVDSTLKIQPAKLEDSAVYLCASRPTSGKYNEQFFGPGTRLTVL.